This is a list of T cell receptor beta chains from one sample in a study of blood T cell repertoires in COVID-19. Assay: immunoSEQ multiplex PCR; the TCRdb copy retains only in-frame clones and omits some. The profile shows 350,000 to 400,000 clones, roughly 89% of them singletons. Sequenced input: peripheral blood. The receptors derive from a man younger than 35 with active or convalescent COVID-19. Both conserved end residues are part of each CDR3. The order of the fields is CDR3 length, D gene, J gene, clone size, V gene, CDR3 protein, CDR3 DNA. D genes are given only for firm matches. Where a row states a size, it is once, few, many or the class of an expanded clone; other rows omit it.

len: 14
d_gene: NA
j_gene: TRBJ1-1
abundance: once
v_gene: TRBV28
CDR3aa: CASSLPRGNTEAFF
CDR3nt: TGTGCCAGCAGTTTACCACGCGGGAACACTGAAGCTTTCTTT

len: 13
d_gene: NA
j_gene: TRBJ1-5
abundance: NA
v_gene: TRBV6-2/TRBV6-3
CDR3aa: CASSTGKAQPQHF
CDR3nt: TGTGCCAGCAGCACAGGGAAGGCTCAGCCCCAGCATTTT

len: 14
d_gene: TRBD1
j_gene: TRBJ2-7
abundance: NA
v_gene: TRBV6-1
CDR3aa: CASSEADRGYEQYF
CDR3nt: TGTGCCAGCAGTGAAGCGGACAGGGGTTACGAGCAGTACTTC

len: 15
d_gene: TRBD2
j_gene: TRBJ2-7
abundance: NA
v_gene: TRBV4-3
CDR3aa: CASSQDRGGTGEQYF
CDR3nt: TGCGCCAGCAGCCAAGATCGGGGGGGGACGGGTGAGCAGTACTTC

len: 14
d_gene: NA
j_gene: TRBJ2-7
abundance: NA
v_gene: TRBV28
CDR3aa: CASSLRPQGAEQYF
CDR3nt: TGTGCCAGCAGTTTAAGGCCGCAAGGAGCCGAGCAGTACTTC

len: 16
d_gene: NA
j_gene: TRBJ1-4
abundance: NA
v_gene: TRBV4-2
CDR3aa: CASSQSGSRGGEKLFF
CDR3nt: TGTGCCAGCAGCCAAAGCGGTAGCAGGGGTGGGGAAAAACTGTTTTTT

len: 16
d_gene: NA
j_gene: TRBJ2-1
abundance: NA
v_gene: TRBV19
CDR3aa: CASSDLGLLFGVVQFF
CDR3nt: TGTGCCAGTAGTGATCTGGGACTGCTTTTTGGGGTCGTGCAGTTCTTC

len: 14
d_gene: NA
j_gene: TRBJ2-7
abundance: NA
v_gene: TRBV18
CDR3aa: CASSPGTSSYEQYF
CDR3nt: TGTGCCAGCTCACCCGGGACATCTTCCTACGAGCAGTACTTC

len: 16
d_gene: TRBD1
j_gene: TRBJ2-5
abundance: NA
v_gene: TRBV5-6
CDR3aa: CASSLDLGQARNTQYF
CDR3nt: TGTGCCAGCAGCTTGGATCTAGGACAGGCTAGGAATACCCAGTACTTC

len: 12
d_gene: NA
j_gene: TRBJ1-5
abundance: NA
v_gene: TRBV28
CDR3aa: CASSARRRPQHF
CDR3nt: TGTGCCAGCAGTGCTCGGAGGCGGCCCCAGCATTTT

len: 13
d_gene: NA
j_gene: TRBJ2-7
abundance: once
v_gene: TRBV12-3/TRBV12-4
CDR3aa: CASSFSGSYEQYF
CDR3nt: TGTGCCAGCAGTTTTAGCGGATCCTACGAGCAGTACTTC

len: 16
d_gene: NA
j_gene: TRBJ2-7
abundance: NA
v_gene: TRBV5-4
CDR3aa: CASSLGSAGGYYEQYF
CDR3nt: TGTGCCAGCAGCTTGGGCTCAGCGGGCGGTTACTACGAGCAGTACTTC

len: 13
d_gene: NA
j_gene: TRBJ1-2
abundance: NA
v_gene: TRBV6-6
CDR3aa: CASSYYTGDGYTF
CDR3nt: TGTGCCAGCAGTTACTATACAGGAGATGGCTACACCTTC

len: 16
d_gene: NA
j_gene: TRBJ2-7
abundance: once
v_gene: TRBV9
CDR3aa: CASSATGPYGPLEQYF
CDR3nt: TGTGCCAGCAGCGCTACAGGGCCCTATGGGCCTTTGGAGCAGTACTTC

len: 15
d_gene: NA
j_gene: TRBJ2-1
abundance: NA
v_gene: TRBV5-1
CDR3aa: CASSLAGGPGDEQFF
CDR3nt: TGCGCCAGCAGCTTGGCCGGGGGGCCGGGGGATGAGCAGTTCTTC

len: 11
d_gene: NA
j_gene: TRBJ1-3
abundance: NA
v_gene: TRBV12-3/TRBV12-4
CDR3aa: CASSSQNTIYF
CDR3nt: TGTGCCAGCAGTTCCCAAAACACCATATATTTT

len: 12
d_gene: NA
j_gene: TRBJ1-2
abundance: once
v_gene: TRBV6-5
CDR3aa: CASRQDAYGYTF
CDR3nt: TGTGCCAGCCGACAGGACGCATATGGCTACACCTTC

len: 13
d_gene: TRBD1
j_gene: TRBJ2-2
abundance: NA
v_gene: TRBV19
CDR3aa: CASSIRGTGELFF
CDR3nt: TGTGCCAGTAGTATCAGGGGGACCGGGGAGCTGTTTTTT

len: 16
d_gene: TRBD2
j_gene: TRBJ2-1
abundance: NA
v_gene: TRBV7-9
CDR3aa: CASILPPGLATNEQFF
CDR3nt: TGTGCCAGCATCCTCCCACCGGGACTAGCGACTAATGAGCAGTTCTTC

len: 15
d_gene: NA
j_gene: TRBJ2-5
abundance: NA
v_gene: TRBV24-1
CDR3aa: CATSDQGLGQETQYF
CDR3nt: TGTGCCACCAGTGATCAGGGTTTGGGCCAAGAGACCCAGTACTTC

len: 13
d_gene: TRBD1
j_gene: TRBJ2-7
abundance: NA
v_gene: TRBV29-1
CDR3aa: CSVEDRVGHEQYF
CDR3nt: TGCAGCGTTGAGGACAGGGTGGGTCACGAGCAGTACTTC

len: 16
d_gene: NA
j_gene: TRBJ1-1
abundance: few
v_gene: TRBV6-2/TRBV6-3
CDR3aa: CASSYIRRTLNTEAFF
CDR3nt: TGTGCCAGCAGTTATATCAGGCGCACACTGAACACTGAAGCTTTCTTT

len: 13
d_gene: NA
j_gene: TRBJ1-2
abundance: NA
v_gene: TRBV18
CDR3aa: CASGLGLINGYTF
CDR3nt: TGTGCCAGCGGATTGGGGCTCATTAATGGCTACACCTTC

len: 15
d_gene: TRBD2
j_gene: TRBJ2-7
abundance: NA
v_gene: TRBV6-2/TRBV6-3
CDR3aa: CASSPGGGRLYEQYF
CDR3nt: TGTGCCAGCAGCCCCGGCGGGGGGCGATTGTACGAGCAGTACTTC

len: 18
d_gene: TRBD1
j_gene: TRBJ1-3
abundance: NA
v_gene: TRBV11-2
CDR3aa: CASSLSPGQGLAGNTIYF
CDR3nt: TGTGCCAGCAGCTTAAGCCCTGGACAGGGACTCGCTGGAAACACCATATATTTT

len: 11
d_gene: NA
j_gene: TRBJ2-5
abundance: NA
v_gene: TRBV27
CDR3aa: CASIRGETQYF
CDR3nt: TGTGCCAGCATCAGGGGAGAGACCCAGTACTTC

len: 15
d_gene: TRBD1
j_gene: TRBJ2-7
abundance: NA
v_gene: TRBV11-2
CDR3aa: CASRVTGTGVDEQYF
CDR3nt: TGTGCCAGCAGGGTTACCGGGACAGGGGTCGACGAGCAGTACTTC

len: 14
d_gene: NA
j_gene: TRBJ1-1
abundance: few
v_gene: TRBV28
CDR3aa: CASKGDLVATEAFF
CDR3nt: TGTGCCAGCAAGGGAGACCTTGTTGCCACTGAAGCTTTCTTT

len: 20
d_gene: TRBD1
j_gene: TRBJ2-2
abundance: NA
v_gene: TRBV5-1
CDR3aa: CASSLLSGQGGSLYTGELFF
CDR3nt: TGCGCCAGCAGCTTGTTATCGGGACAGGGTGGTTCTTTGTACACCGGGGAGCTGTTTTTT

len: 18
d_gene: TRBD2
j_gene: TRBJ2-2
abundance: NA
v_gene: TRBV9
CDR3aa: CASSVATREGLNTGELFF
CDR3nt: TGTGCCAGCAGCGTAGCTACCCGGGAGGGTCTAAACACCGGGGAGCTGTTTTTT

len: 17
d_gene: TRBD2
j_gene: TRBJ2-4
abundance: NA
v_gene: TRBV28
CDR3aa: CASSPPGTSRRGNIQYF
CDR3nt: TGTGCCAGCAGTCCTCCTGGGACTAGCCGACGGGGGAACATTCAGTACTTC

len: 12
d_gene: NA
j_gene: TRBJ1-5
abundance: NA
v_gene: TRBV6-2/TRBV6-3
CDR3aa: CASSTADQPQHF
CDR3nt: TGTGCCAGCAGTACTGCGGATCAGCCCCAGCATTTT